A selection of T cell receptor beta chains follows, all from one sample in a study of early T cells in non-severe SARS-CoV-2 infection. One entry per CDR3 protein, called by TCRdb with MiXCR from the 5' RACE reads. The sample has tens of thousands of distinct CDR3 sequences, under 11% seen once. Sequenced material: whole blood. These TCRs come from an adult who was a healthcare worker with PCR-confirmed SARS-CoV-2 infection or an uninfected control (not recorded which). The CDR3 runs from the conserved cysteine through the conserved F or W. Each record gives: CDR3 length, V gene, J gene, D gene, clone size, CDR3 protein, CDR3 DNA. A D gene is named only where the DNA matches it firmly. Some rows mark clone size as missing; the rest say once, few, many or name a class of expanded clone.

len: 13
v_gene: TRBV18
j_gene: TRBJ1-6
d_gene: .
abundance: few
CDR3aa: CASSPPVPRALHF
CDR3nt: TGTGCCAGCTCACCCCCAGTCCCCCGGGCCCTCCACTTT

len: 11
v_gene: TRBV7-6
j_gene: TRBJ2-5
d_gene: .
abundance: few
CDR3aa: CVSSSAGTQYF
CDR3nt: TGTGTCAGCAGCTCAGCGGGGACCCAGTACTTC

len: 13
v_gene: TRBV29-1
j_gene: TRBJ1-4
d_gene: .
abundance: many
CDR3aa: CSVASPGGEKLFF
CDR3nt: TGCAGCGTAGCCAGTCCCGGGGGTGAAAAACTGTTTTTT

len: 12
v_gene: TRBV7-2
j_gene: TRBJ1-1
d_gene: TRBD1
abundance: many
CDR3aa: CASSMRTGSAFF
CDR3nt: TGTGCCAGCAGCATGAGGACAGGGTCAGCTTTCTTT

len: 14
v_gene: TRBV18
j_gene: TRBJ2-7
d_gene: TRBD2
abundance: .
CDR3aa: CASSPETSLYEQYF
CDR3nt: TGTGCCAGCTCACCAGAGACTAGCCTGTACGAGCAGTACTTC

len: 11
v_gene: TRBV29-1
j_gene: TRBJ2-7
d_gene: .
abundance: many
CDR3aa: CSVKGSYEQYF
CDR3nt: TGCAGCGTAAAAGGCTCCTACGAGCAGTACTTC

len: 13
v_gene: TRBV20-1
j_gene: TRBJ1-4
d_gene: .
abundance: .
CDR3aa: CSARVSTNEKLFF
CDR3nt: TGCAGTGCTAGAGTGTCAACTAATGAAAAACTGTTTTTT

len: 17
v_gene: TRBV11-3
j_gene: TRBJ2-3
d_gene: .
abundance: many
CDR3aa: CASSSGVRGAYRDTQYF
CDR3nt: TGTGCCAGCAGCTCAGGCGTGAGAGGGGCGTATCGGGATACGCAGTATTTT

len: 17
v_gene: TRBV3-1
j_gene: TRBJ2-4
d_gene: TRBD2
abundance: few
CDR3aa: CASSQDFPGGGKNIQYF
CDR3nt: TGTGCCAGCAGCCAAGATTTTCCGGGGGGTGGCAAAAACATTCAGTACTTC

len: 13
v_gene: TRBV18
j_gene: TRBJ1-6
d_gene: .
abundance: many
CDR3aa: CASSPERVSPLHF
CDR3nt: TGTGCCAGCTCACCAGAACGGGTTTCGCCCCTCCACTTT

len: 14
v_gene: TRBV20-1
j_gene: TRBJ2-7
d_gene: TRBD2
abundance: many
CDR3aa: CSATLPGRGRVQYF
CDR3nt: TGCAGTGCCACCCTTCCGGGCCGAGGGAGGGTCCAGTACTTC

len: 16
v_gene: TRBV5-6
j_gene: TRBJ1-5
d_gene: .
abundance: .
CDR3aa: CASSLDGVLGTQPQHF
CDR3nt: TGTGCCAGCAGCTTGGATGGCGTCTTGGGGACTCAGCCCCAGCATTTT

len: 12
v_gene: TRBV7-9
j_gene: TRBJ2-1
d_gene: .
abundance: few
CDR3aa: CASSLIGNEQFF
CDR3nt: TGTGCCAGCAGCTTAATAGGAAATGAGCAGTTCTTC

len: 13
v_gene: TRBV29-1
j_gene: TRBJ2-3
d_gene: .
abundance: .
CDR3aa: CSVAGVLTDTQYF
CDR3nt: TGCAGCGTTGCAGGGGTTCTCACAGATACGCAGTATTTT

len: 13
v_gene: TRBV29-1
j_gene: TRBJ2-2
d_gene: .
abundance: .
CDR3aa: CSVGLVGPGELFF
CDR3nt: TGCAGCGTCGGCCTTGTGGGACCCGGGGAGCTGTTTTTT

len: 17
v_gene: TRBV7-2
j_gene: TRBJ2-1
d_gene: .
abundance: few
CDR3aa: CASSLSRWRGRGNEQFF
CDR3nt: TGTGCCAGCAGCTTAAGCCGATGGAGGGGGCGCGGAAATGAGCAGTTCTTC